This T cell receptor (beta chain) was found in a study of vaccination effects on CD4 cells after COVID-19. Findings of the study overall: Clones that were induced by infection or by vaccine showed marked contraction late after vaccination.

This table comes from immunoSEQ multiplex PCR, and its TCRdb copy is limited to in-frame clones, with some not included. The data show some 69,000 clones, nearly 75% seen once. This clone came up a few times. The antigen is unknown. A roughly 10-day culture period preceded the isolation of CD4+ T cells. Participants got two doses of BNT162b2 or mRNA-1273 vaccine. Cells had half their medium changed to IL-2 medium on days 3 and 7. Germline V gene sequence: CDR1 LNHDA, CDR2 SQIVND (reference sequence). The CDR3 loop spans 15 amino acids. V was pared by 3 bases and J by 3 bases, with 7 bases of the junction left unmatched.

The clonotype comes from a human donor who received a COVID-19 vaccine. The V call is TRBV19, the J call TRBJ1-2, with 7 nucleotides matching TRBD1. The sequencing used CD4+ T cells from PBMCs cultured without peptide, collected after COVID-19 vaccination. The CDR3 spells CASSITGVTYYGYTF. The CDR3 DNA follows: TGTGCCAGTAGTATTACAGGGGTGACGTACTATGGCTACACCTTC. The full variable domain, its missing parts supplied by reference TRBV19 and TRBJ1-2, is DGGITQSPKYLFRKEGQNVTLSCEQNLNHDAMYWYRQDPGQGLRLIYYSQIVNDFQKGDIAEGYSVSREKKESFPLTVTSAQKNPTAFYLCASSITGVTYYGYTFGSGTRLTVV.